Each of the 4 T cell receptor beta chains below was sequenced from the same sample in a study of vaccination effects on CD4 cells after COVID-19. Antigens for these TCRs are unknown. After expansion with viral peptide pools in the ViraFEST assay, antigen-specific CD4+ T cells were sequenced. The culture ran for about eleven days before CD4+ T cells were isolated. The infection with SARS-CoV-2 (confirmed by PCR) occurred in this person between March and December 2020. Sequencing was performed with immunoSEQ multiplex PCR; in TCRdb, only in-frame clones are kept and a portion is missing. The top ten clones hold around 15% of a sample with approximately 28,000 clones, approximately 78% of them seen once. The sequencing used CD4+ T cells from PBMCs cultured with HCoV-NL63 spike peptides, collected before COVID-19 vaccination. These receptors came from a human donor who had a prior SARS-CoV-2 infection.

The rearrangement joins TRBV27 to TRBJ1-1; the D is unclear. Germline CDR1 is MNHEY and CDR2 is SMNVEV (reference sequence). This CDR3 spans 14 amino acids. V lost 6 bases to trimming and J lost 4 bases, with 15 bases between them. The CDR3 DNA reads TGTGCCAGCAGCAACACTTGGTGGGCCACTGAAGCTTTCTTT. Its protein is CASSNTWWATEAFF.

The V call is TRBV12-5, the J call TRBJ1-2; D gene ambiguous. The V end lost 5 bases, the J end lost 1 base, and 5 bases lay between the germline ends. CDR3 size: 12 residues. Germline assignment: CDR1 LGHNT and CDR2 FRNRAP. The CDR3 DNA reads as TGTGCTAGTGGTATAATTAACTATGGCTACACCTTC. This encodes CASGIINYGYTF.

This chain joins TRBV14 and TRBJ2-1, with 13 nucleotides matching TRBD2. Germline V gives CDR1 SGHDN, CDR2 FVKESK. The V gene end was trimmed by 3 bases and the J gene end by 5 bases; junction bases not matched to a gene: 16. The CDR3 is 20 amino acids. The CDR3 sequence: CASSQESSLAGGPRDNEQFF. In nucleotides, the CDR3 is TGTGCCAGCAGCCAGGAAAGCTCACTAGCGGGAGGGCCCAGGGACAATGAGCAGTTCTTC.

This chain uses TRBV5-1 with TRBJ1-2, with TRBD1 as a possible D gene (6 bases). The CDR3 is 15 residues long. Germline assignment: CDR1 SGHRS and CDR2 YFSETQ. Trimming took off 4 bases at V and 2 bases at J, with 15 bases between the two ends. The DNA for the CDR3 is TGCGCCAGCAGCCCTCGTCCGGACAGAAACTATGGCTACACCTTC. As protein: CASSPRPDRNYGYTF.